This T cell receptor beta chain was recorded in a study of cytomegalovirus exposure and HLA in healthy donors. Overall study: The 120 or so validation repertoires, a later analysis reported, used the same platform as the approximately 700 first-cohort repertoires.

CDR1 and CDR2 from the germline V gene are SGHRS and YFSETQ. Unmatched junction bases numbered 13, after V lost 4 bases and J lost 8 bases. This CDR3 has 15 amino acids. Assay: immunoSEQ multiplex PCR; the TCRdb copy retains only in-frame clones and omits some. The repertoire holds around 200,000 clones, roughly 81% seen once, with 0.95% to 1.5% in the top ten. The sample was PBMCs. This receptor was obtained from a woman aged 30 to 39 in good health and CMV-seronegative. The V call is TRBV5-1, the J call TRBJ1-2; 8 bases are shared with TRBD1. CDR3 bases: TGCGCCAGCAGCCCAACCGGGACAGGTCATGACGGCTACACCTTC. Translation gives CASSPTGTGHDGYTF. Full variable domain (outside the CDR3, taken from reference TRBV5-1 and TRBJ1-2): KAGVTQTPRYLIKTRGQQVTLSCSPISGHRSVSWYQQTPGQGLQFLFEYFSETQRNKGNFPGRFSGRQFSNSRSEMNVSTLELGDSALYLCASSPTGTGHDGYTFGSGTRLTVV.